This T cell receptor beta chain was observed in a study of blood T cells in healthy people across ages. General observations from the study: Any changes in expanded clonotypes were possibly confounded, as donor CMV status remained unknown.

A second roughly 6 to 11 cycle PCR used barcoded and J-beta primers. TCRdb re-analysed the 5' RACE reads in MiXCR, keeping a single row per CDR3 protein. The sample contains some 1.7 million distinct CDR3 sequences, about 28% of which appear only once. This clonotype was found a few times. What it binds is not known. The CDR3 is 13 residues long. V shed 0 bases, J shed 8 bases, and the junction held 6 bases outside the gene matches. CDR1 and CDR2 (germline): DFQATT, SNEGSKA (reference sequence). The receptor was derived from a woman in her thirties in good health. V usage is TRBV20-1 and J usage is TRBJ1-2; 7 nucleotides line up with TRBD1. The sample taken for sequencing was blood. This CDR3 is CSAREQGRWGYTF. As DNA, the CDR3 is TGCAGTGCTAGAGAACAGGGGCGGTGGGGCTACACCTTC.